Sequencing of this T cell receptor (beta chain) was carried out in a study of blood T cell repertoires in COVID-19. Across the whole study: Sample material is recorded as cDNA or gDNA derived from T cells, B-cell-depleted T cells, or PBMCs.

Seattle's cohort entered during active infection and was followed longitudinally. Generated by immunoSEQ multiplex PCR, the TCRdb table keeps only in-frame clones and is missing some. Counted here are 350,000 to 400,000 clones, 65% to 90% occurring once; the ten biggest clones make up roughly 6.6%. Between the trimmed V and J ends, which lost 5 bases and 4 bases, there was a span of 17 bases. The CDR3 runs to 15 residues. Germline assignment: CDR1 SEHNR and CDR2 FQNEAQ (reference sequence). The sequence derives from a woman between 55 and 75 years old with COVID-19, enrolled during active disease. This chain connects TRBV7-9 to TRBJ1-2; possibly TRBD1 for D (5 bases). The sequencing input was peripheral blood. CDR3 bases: TGTGCCAGCAGCCGGGGGAGTCCAGGGTTCTATGGCTACACCTTC. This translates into CASSRGSPGFYGYTF.